Following are 22 T cell receptor beta chains from one sample sequenced in a study of cytomegalovirus exposure and HLA in healthy donors. PCR used 60 Vbeta primers and 13 Jbeta primers. Libraries were prepared by immunoSEQ multiplex PCR; TCRdb keeps only in-frame clonotypes and omits some of them. Among approximately 79,000 clones listed, roughly 80% were seen once. The sequenced sample was PBMCs. These receptors all come from a boy aged 10-17 years in good health and CMV-seronegative.

The rearrangement links TRBV27 to TRBJ2-7, with D unresolved. Germline values: CDR1 MNHEY, CDR2 SMNVEV (reference sequence). CDR3 size: 13 residues. V lost 6 bases, J lost 0 bases, and 9 bases lay in between. CDR3 nucleotides: TGTGCCAGCAGCGCGATGCCCTCCTACGAGCAGTACTTC. Translation gives CASSAMPSYEQYF.

The rearrangement uses TRBV4-3 and TRBJ2-2; 9 nucleotides match TRBD1. Germline V gene lookup returns CDR1 LGHNA and CDR2 YSLEER. Unmatched junction bases numbered 4, after V lost 3 bases and J lost 5 bases. The CDR3 is made up of 15 amino acids. CDR3 protein: CASSQAGTGTGELFF. As DNA, the CDR3 is TGCGCCAGCAGCCAGGCGGGGACAGGGACCGGGGAGCTGTTTTTT.

The chain couples TRBV10-3 to TRBJ1-1, with D unresolved. This CDR3 contains 15 residues. Trimming shortened V by 3 bases and J by 3 bases, and 14 bases separated the two germline ends. Germline loops: CDR1 ENHRY, CDR2 SYGVKD. CDR3 region: CAISDLSRADTEAFF. In DNA form, the CDR3 reads TGTGCCATCAGTGATTTGTCGAGGGCAGACACTGAAGCTTTCTTT.

CDR3 DNA sequence: TGTGCCAGCAGGTCCGACAGGGGAAATGAAAAACTGTTTTTT. It is translated as CASRSDRGNEKLFF. V is TRBV6-6 and J is TRBJ1-4; 8 nucleotides match TRBD1. CDR3 size: 14 residues. Germline V gene lookup returns CDR1 MNHNY and CDR2 SVGAGI (reference sequence). Germline trimming cut 6 bases from V and 5 bases from J; bases unmatched to any gene: 5.

V is TRBV28 and J is TRBJ1-2; D may be TRBD1 (6 bases). The CDR3 has 15 residues. Germline V lookup: CDR1 MDHEN, CDR2 SYDVKM. The V gene lost 6 bases and the J gene lost 5 bases, with 19 bases spanning the gap. Written as DNA, the CDR3 is TGTGCCAGCAGCGCTGGGAGGGGGGGGCGGTATGGCTACACCTTC. As protein: CASSAGRGGRYGYTF.

CDR3 loop: CASRPTAGGANYGYTF. CDR3 DNA sequence: TGCGCCAGCAGACCCACCGCGGGGGGGGCCAACTATGGCTACACCTTC. The genes are TRBV5-1 and TRBJ1-2; a weak D match, TRBD1 (6 bases). The V end was cut by 5 bases, the J end by 2 bases, with 19 bases between. CDR1 and CDR2 from the germline V gene are SGHRS and YFSETQ. The CDR3 spans 16 residues.

The chain carries TRBV7-2 and TRBJ1-2; D call uncertain. Per the germline V gene, CDR1 is SGHTA and CDR2 is FQGNSA. The CDR3 is 13 amino acids. The ends were cut back, 1 base at V and 4 bases at J, with 7 bases in the middle. The CDR3: CASSLEGGYGYTF. The CDR3 DNA is TGTGCCAGCAGCTTAGAGGGAGGCTATGGCTACACCTTC. Drawing the rest from reference TRBV7-2 and TRBJ1-2, the complete variable domain is GAGVSQSPSNKVTEKGKDVELRCDPISGHTALYWYRQSLGQGLEFLIYFQGNSAPDKSGLPSDRFSAERTGGSVSTLTIQRTQQEDSAVYLCASSLEGGYGYTFGSGTRLTVV.

This clone is a singleton in its sample. The chain is built from TRBV6-5 and TRBJ1-1; D is unresolved. Deletions cut 2 bases from V and 1 base from J, with 8 bases between. This CDR3 is built from 14 residues. The V gene's germline CDR1 is MNHEY and CDR2 SVGAGI. The CDR3 is CASSYENGNTEAFF. CDR3 DNA: TGTGCCAGCAGTTACGAGAACGGGAACACTGAAGCTTTCTTT.

V is TRBV5-4 and J is TRBJ1-1, with D maybe TRBD1 (6 bases). Germline loops: CDR1 SGHNT, CDR2 YYREEE (reference sequence). The CDR3 runs to 14 residues. V shed 2 bases and J shed 3 bases, with 11 bases lying between them. The CDR3 loop reads CASSFWGGHTEAFF. DNA of the CDR3: TGTGCCAGCAGCTTCTGGGGGGGGCACACTGAAGCTTTCTTT.

As for this clone: At the DNA level, this CDR3 is encoded by other sequences in the same sample as well. This CDR3 is CATSRGGGETQYF. The CDR3 coding sequence is TGTGCCACCAGCAGGGGTGGCGGAGAGACCCAGTACTTC. The gene calls are TRBV15 and TRBJ2-5; D unresolved. V was trimmed by 3 bases and J by 4 bases, leaving 9 bases between them. The germline CDR1 and CDR2 sequences are LNHNV and YYDKDF (reference sequence). The length of the CDR3 is 13 residues.

The V and J genes are TRBV18 and TRBJ1-2; maybe TRBD1 (5 bases). V was cut by 2 bases and J by 8 bases, with 12 bases left in between. The germline CDR1 and CDR2 sequences are KGHSH and LQKENI. CDR3 length: 13 residues. CDR3 amino acids: CASSPAGVEGYTF. The CDR3 DNA reads TGTGCCAGCTCACCAGCGGGGGTGGAAGGCTACACCTTC.

This clone was recorded a few times. The CDR3 sequence is CASSLAPRADEQYF. The CDR3 nucleotides are TGTGCCAGCAGCTTAGCACCCAGGGCGGACGAGCAGTACTTC. The chain combines TRBV7-9 with TRBJ2-7; tentative D call: TRBD1 (5 bases). CDR1 SEHNR and CDR2 FQNEAQ come from the germline V gene (reference sequence). The V gene lost 0 bases and the J gene lost 5 bases, with 11 bases spanning the gap. CDR3 size: 14 residues.

CDR3 bases: TGTGCCAGCAGTGGGGGCGGACAAGGGCGGGAGACCCAGTACTTC. This translates into CASSGGGQGRETQYF. This chain links TRBV5-4 with TRBJ2-5, with D possibly matching TRBD1 (6 bases). CDR1 is SGHNT, CDR2 YYREEE, per germline (reference sequence). Trimming removed 5 bases from V and 5 bases from J, with 19 bases in between. The CDR3 runs 15 residues.

This CDR3 reads CASSQGGTATNEKLFF. DNA for the CDR3: TGCGCCAGCAGCCAAGGTGGGACAGCAACTAATGAAAAACTGTTTTTT. The genes are TRBV4-1 and TRBJ1-4, with TRBD1 matching 7 bases. Trimming took 1 base from V and 0 from J; bases not matched to a gene: 2. CDR1 MGHRA and CDR2 YSYEKL come from the germline V gene. The CDR3 runs to 16 residues.

The genes are TRBV28 and TRBJ2-7; 7 positions agree with TRBD1. V dropped 5 bases and J dropped 2; count of bases not matched to a gene: 6. Germline lookup yields CDR1 MDHEN and CDR2 SYDVKM. CDR3 length equals 14 residues. CDR3 in DNA: TGTGCCAGCAGTCCCTGGCAGGGGGCCTACGAGCAGTACTTC. Its protein is CASSPWQGAYEQYF.

The V call is TRBV7-2, the J call TRBJ1-6; the match to TRBD1 covers 11 bases. The CDR3 has 16 residues. V lost 3 bases, J lost 10 bases, and 8 bases stayed unmatched. Germline V CDR1 and CDR2: SGHTA, FQGNSA. CDR3 nucleotide sequence: TGTGCCAGCAGCTTGGGGACAGGGGGGAGAGGGTCACCCCTCCACTTT. Translating it yields CASSLGTGGRGSPLHF.

The chain combines TRBV11-2 with TRBJ1-4; D gene ambiguous. This CDR3 contains 16 residues. Trimming cost V 5 bases and J 2 bases, with 15 bases left between them. CDR1 is SGHAT, CDR2 FQNNGV, per germline. The DNA of the CDR3 is TGTGCCAGCAGCCCCAGCCAAGGGAGGACTAATGAAAAACTGTTTTTT. Translated, it gives CASSPSQGRTNEKLFF.

V usage is TRBV30 and J usage is TRBJ2-7, with D possibly being TRBD2 (5 bases). This CDR3 has 13 residues. The germline CDR1 and CDR2 sequences are GTSNPN and SVGIG (reference sequence). Trimming shortened V by 7 bases and J by 7 bases, and 20 bases separated the two germline ends. For the CDR3, the DNA is TGTGCCTACCTCCCGCACGGGGTTGGTGAGCAGTACTTC. Encoded protein: CAYLPHGVGEQYF.

The chain couples TRBV25-1 to TRBJ1-2; D possibly corresponds to TRBD1 (5 bases). Trimming shortened V by 0 bases and J by 2 bases, and 13 bases separated the two germline ends. Germline values: CDR1 MGHDK, CDR2 SYGVNS. There are 16 residues in the CDR3. The CDR3 loop is CASSEYGTGGNYGYTF. CDR3 nucleotide sequence: TGTGCCAGCAGTGAATACGGGACGGGAGGGAACTATGGCTACACCTTC.

The chain combines TRBV4-1 with TRBJ2-7, with 8 bases that match TRBD1. The CDR3 loop spans 15 amino acids. V was clipped by 5 bases and J by 0 bases; unmatched bases: 6. The germline V gene has CDR1 MGHRA and CDR2 YSYEKL. CDR3 loop: CASSYRQGISYEQYF. CDR3 DNA: TGCGCCAGCAGCTACCGACAGGGGATCTCCTACGAGCAGTACTTC.

The chain employs TRBV5-4 and TRBJ2-5, with D hard to call. This CDR3 has 13 amino acids. Trimming removed 4 bases from V and 5 bases from J, with 12 bases in between. Germline V gene lookup returns CDR1 SGHNT and CDR2 YYREEE (reference sequence). CDR3 region: CASSPPGGETQYF. CDR3 coding DNA: TGTGCCAGCAGCCCCCCAGGTGGGGAGACCCAGTACTTC.

The gene calls are TRBV7-9 and TRBJ2-5, with 7 bases that match TRBD1. The CDR3 contains 14 residues. The germline CDR1 and CDR2 sequences are SEHNR and FQNEAQ (reference sequence). Losses at the gene ends were 5 bases for V and 5 bases for J; bases not matched to a gene: 8. Here the CDR3 DNA reads TGTGCCAGCAGCGCAGACAGGGTGAGGGAGACCCAGTACTTC. Amino acid sequence: CASSADRVRETQYF.